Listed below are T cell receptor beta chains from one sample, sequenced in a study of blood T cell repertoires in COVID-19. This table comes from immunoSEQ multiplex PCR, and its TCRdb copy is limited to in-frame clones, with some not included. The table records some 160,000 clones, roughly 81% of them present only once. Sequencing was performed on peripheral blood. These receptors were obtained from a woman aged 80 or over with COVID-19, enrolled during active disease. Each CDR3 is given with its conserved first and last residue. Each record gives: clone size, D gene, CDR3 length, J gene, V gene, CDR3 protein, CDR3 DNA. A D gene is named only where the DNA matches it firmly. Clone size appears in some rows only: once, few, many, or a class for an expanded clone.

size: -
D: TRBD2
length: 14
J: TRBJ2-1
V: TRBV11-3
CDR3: CASSLGGTSNEQFF
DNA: TGTGCCAGCAGCTTAGGTGGGACTAGTAATGAGCAGTTCTTC

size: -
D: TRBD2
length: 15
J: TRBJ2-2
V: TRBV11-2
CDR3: CASSLKLAVTGELFF
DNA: TGTGCCAGCAGCTTAAAACTAGCGGTCACCGGGGAGCTGTTTTTT

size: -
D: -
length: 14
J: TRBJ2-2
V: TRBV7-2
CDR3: CASSKGLQTGELFF
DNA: TGTGCCAGCAGCAAGGGACTCCAAACCGGGGAGCTGTTTTTT

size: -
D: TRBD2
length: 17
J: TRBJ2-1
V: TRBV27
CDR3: CASSPRRTSGSYNEQFF
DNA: TGTGCCAGCAGTCCGCGACGGACTAGCGGGAGCTACAATGAGCAGTTCTTC

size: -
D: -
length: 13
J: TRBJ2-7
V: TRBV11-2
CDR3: CASSFGQRYEQYF
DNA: TGTGCCAGCAGCTTTGGACAGCGCTACGAGCAGTACTTC

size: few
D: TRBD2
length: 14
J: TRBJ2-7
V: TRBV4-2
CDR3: CASSQGLAGYEQYF
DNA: TGTGCCAGCAGCCAAGGACTAGCGGGATACGAGCAGTACTTC

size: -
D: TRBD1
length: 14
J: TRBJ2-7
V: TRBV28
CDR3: CASSTTGGSYEQYF
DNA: TGTGCCAGCAGTACCACAGGGGGCTCCTACGAGCAGTACTTC

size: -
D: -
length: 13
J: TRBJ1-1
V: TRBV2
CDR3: CASSDPGNTEAFF
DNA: TGTGCCAGCAGTGATCCCGGGAACACTGAAGCTTTCTTT

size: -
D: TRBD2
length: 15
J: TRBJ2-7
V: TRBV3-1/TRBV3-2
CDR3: CASSQDLLAGDKQYF
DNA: TGTGCCAGCAGCCAAGATCTGCTAGCGGGAGATAAGCAGTACTTC

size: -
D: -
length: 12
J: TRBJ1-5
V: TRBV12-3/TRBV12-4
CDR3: CASSFRGQPQHF
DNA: TGTGCCAGCAGTTTTAGGGGTCAGCCCCAGCATTTT

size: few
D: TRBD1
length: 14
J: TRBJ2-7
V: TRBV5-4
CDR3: CASSVGQGAYEQYF
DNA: TGTGCCAGCAGCGTAGGACAGGGGGCCTACGAGCAGTACTTC

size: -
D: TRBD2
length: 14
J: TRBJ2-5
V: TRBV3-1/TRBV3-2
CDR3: CASTSLGGLETQYF
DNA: TGTGCCAGCACGAGTCTCGGGGGGTTAGAGACCCAGTACTTC

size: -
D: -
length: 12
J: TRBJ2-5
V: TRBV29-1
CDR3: CSVRPGVETQYF
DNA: TGCAGCGTCAGGCCCGGGGTAGAGACCCAGTACTTC

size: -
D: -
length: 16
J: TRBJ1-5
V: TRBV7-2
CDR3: CASSVGGGIGNQPQHF
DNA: TGTGCCAGCAGCGTAGGGGGGGGAATTGGCAATCAGCCCCAGCATTTT

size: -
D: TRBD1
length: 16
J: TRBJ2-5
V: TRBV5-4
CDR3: CASSIRTGAIQETQYF
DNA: TGTGCCAGCAGCATTAGGACAGGGGCAATCCAAGAGACCCAGTACTTC